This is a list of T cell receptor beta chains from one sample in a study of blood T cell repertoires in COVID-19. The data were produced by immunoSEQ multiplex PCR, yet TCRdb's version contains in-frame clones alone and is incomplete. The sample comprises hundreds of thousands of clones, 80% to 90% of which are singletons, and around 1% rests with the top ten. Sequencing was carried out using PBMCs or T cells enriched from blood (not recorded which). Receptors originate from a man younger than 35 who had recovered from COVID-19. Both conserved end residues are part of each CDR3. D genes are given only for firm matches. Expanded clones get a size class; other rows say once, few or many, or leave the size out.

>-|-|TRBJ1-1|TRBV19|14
CATSQSRVSAEAFF
TGTGCCACCTCACAGTCCAGGGTTAGTGCTGAAGCTTTCTTT
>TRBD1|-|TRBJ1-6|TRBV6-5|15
CASSYQGALNSPLHF
TGTGCCAGCAGTTACCAGGGGGCGTTGAATTCACCCCTCCACTTT
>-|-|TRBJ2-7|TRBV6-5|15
CASSYSRQEGYEQYF
TGTGCCAGCAGTTACTCGAGGCAGGAGGGCTACGAGCAGTACTTC
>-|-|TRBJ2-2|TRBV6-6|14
CATEEGAGTGELFF
TGTGCCACGGAGGAGGGGGCAGGGACCGGGGAGCTGTTTTTT
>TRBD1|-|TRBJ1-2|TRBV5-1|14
CASSLEQGARGYTF
TGCGCCAGCAGCTTGGAACAGGGGGCACGTGGCTACACCTTC
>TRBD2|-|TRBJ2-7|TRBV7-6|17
CASSLADIAGGFYEQYF
TGTGCCAGCAGCTTAGCGGACATAGCGGGGGGCTTTTACGAGCAGTACTTC
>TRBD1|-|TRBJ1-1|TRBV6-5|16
CASSYGTGRRNTEAFF
TGTGCCAGCAGTTACGGGACAGGGAGAAGGAACACTGAAGCTTTCTTT
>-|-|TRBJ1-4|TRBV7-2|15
CASSPRGTVNEKLFF
TGTGCCAGCAGCCCTCGGGGTACGGTAAATGAAAAACTGTTTTTT
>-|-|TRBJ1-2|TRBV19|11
CASRQNYGYTF
TGTGCCAGTAGGCAGAACTATGGCTACACCTTC
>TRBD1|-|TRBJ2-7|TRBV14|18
CASSQASPGQGDSYEQYF
TGTGCCAGCAGCCAAGCGAGCCCGGGACAGGGGGACTCCTACGAGCAGTACTTC
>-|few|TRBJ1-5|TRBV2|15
CASTRGAAVDPAQHF
TGTGCCAGCACACGTGGGGCCGCCGTGGATCCGGCCCAGCATTTT
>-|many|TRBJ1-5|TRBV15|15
CATSSGPAAGQPQHF
TGTGCCACCAGCAGCGGTCCGGCGGCAGGGCAGCCCCAGCATTTT
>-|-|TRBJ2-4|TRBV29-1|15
CSVRTESRFKNIQYF
TGCAGCGTACGAACGGAGTCCCGCTTCAAAAACATTCAGTACTTC
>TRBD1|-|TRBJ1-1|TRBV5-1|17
CASSLYSGQGGNTEAFF
TGCGCCAGCAGCTTGTATTCAGGACAGGGCGGGAACACTGAAGCTTTCTTT
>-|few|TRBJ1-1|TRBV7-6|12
CASSGQVTEAFF
TGTGCCAGCAGCGGTCAGGTTACTGAAGCTTTCTTT
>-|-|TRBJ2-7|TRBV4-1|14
CASSQPGQHYEQYF
TGCGCCAGCAGCCAACCTGGACAGCACTACGAGCAGTACTTC
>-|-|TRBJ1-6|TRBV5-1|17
CASSLERTKGYNSPLHF
TGCGCCAGCAGCTTGGAACGGACTAAGGGCTATAATTCACCCCTCCACTTT
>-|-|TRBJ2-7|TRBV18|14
CASSPIREAGEQYF
TGTGCCAGCTCACCGATCAGGGAGGCAGGCGAGCAGTACTTC
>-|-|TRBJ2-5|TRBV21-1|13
CASSKSRKETQYF
TGTGCCAGCAGCAAATCCAGGAAAGAGACCCAGTACTTC
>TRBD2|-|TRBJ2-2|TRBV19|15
CASQGGRARTGELFF
TGTGCCAGCCAGGGCGGGAGGGCCAGGACCGGGGAGCTGTTTTTT
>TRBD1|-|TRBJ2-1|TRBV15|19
CATSRGFSQGAGPYNEQFF
TGTGCCACCAGCAGAGGTTTTTCACAGGGGGCTGGCCCCTACAATGAGCAGTTCTTC
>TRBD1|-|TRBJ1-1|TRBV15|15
CATSRDTGTGSPTFF
TGTGCCACCAGCAGAGATACCGGGACAGGGTCCCCGACGTTCTTT
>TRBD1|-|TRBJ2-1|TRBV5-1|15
CASSLEGAQYNEQFF
TGCGCCAGCAGCTTGGAGGGGGCGCAGTACAATGAGCAGTTCTTC
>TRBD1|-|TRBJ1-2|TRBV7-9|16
CASSIRQGSLSNGYTF
TGTGCCAGCAGCATACGACAGGGAAGCCTTTCGAACGGCTACACCTTC
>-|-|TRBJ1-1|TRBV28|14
CASSPGTKNTEAFF
TGTGCCAGCAGCCCCGGGACAAAGAACACTGAAGCTTTCTTT
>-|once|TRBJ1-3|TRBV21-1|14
CASGIQGFGNTIYF
TGTGCCAGCGGAATCCAGGGGTTTGGAAACACCATATATTTT
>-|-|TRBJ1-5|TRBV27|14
CASSFRQGTQPQHF
TGTGCCAGCAGTTTCAGGCAGGGAACCCAGCCCCAGCATTTT
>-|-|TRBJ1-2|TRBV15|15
CATSRDVGARYGYTF
TGTGCCACCAGCAGGGATGTGGGGGCTCGGTATGGCTACACCTTC
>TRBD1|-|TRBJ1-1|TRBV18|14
CASSQGARNTEAFF
TGTGCCAGCTCACAGGGGGCGAGAAACACTGAAGCTTTCTTT
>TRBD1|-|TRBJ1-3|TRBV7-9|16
CASSLDRGGARNTIYF
TGTGCCAGCAGCCTGGACAGGGGCGGCGCGAGAAACACCATATATTTT
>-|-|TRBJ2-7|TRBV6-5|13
CASSYTDQGEQYF
TGTGCCAGCAGTTACACCGACCAGGGGGAGCAGTACTTC
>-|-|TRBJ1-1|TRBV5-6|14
CASSLGHKNTEAFF
TGTGCCAGCAGCTTGGGACATAAGAACACTGAAGCTTTCTTT
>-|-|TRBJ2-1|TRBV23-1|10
CASRGLIQFF
TGCGCCAGCAGGGGACTTATACAGTTCTTC
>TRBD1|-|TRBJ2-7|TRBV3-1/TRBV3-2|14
CASSPRDSYYEQYF
TGTGCCAGCAGCCCCCGGGACAGCTACTACGAGCAGTACTTC
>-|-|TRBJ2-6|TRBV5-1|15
CASSLGSSGANVLTF
TGCGCCAGCAGCTTGGGTAGCTCTGGGGCCAACGTCCTGACTTTC